This entry describes one T cell receptor (beta chain). The antigen remains undetermined. The sample is drawn from a study of cytomegalovirus exposure and HLA in healthy donors. Study results and limitations: According to reports, the classifier identified cytomegalovirus status with high specificity and sensitivity. Cytomegalovirus-associated status was assigned to about 160 TCR beta chains. Whilst most TCR sequences proved rare, a subset of public TCRs occurred across many donors. The authors confirmed in vitro that three CMV-associated chains were specific for CMV antigens.

Using immunoSEQ multiplex PCR, the repertoire was profiled, and TCRdb retains in-frame clones only, with some absent. Of some 170,000 clones in the sample, 70% to 90% were seen once. From germline, CDR1 is LNHNV and CDR2 YYDKDF (reference sequence). The V and J ends lost 4 bases and 8 bases, in that order; junction bases with no gene match: 13. CDR3 size: 15 residues. The chain uses TRBV15 and TRBJ1-2, with 7 bases fitting TRBD1. The sequence derives from a woman aged 18-29 years in good health and CMV-seronegative. The sample comprised PBMCs. CDR3 sequence: CATSINRGAPDGYTF. The DNA for the CDR3 is TGTGCCACCAGCATTAACAGGGGCGCGCCCGACGGCTACACCTTC.